The source of this TCR beta chain is a study of siplizumab effects on memory and regulatory T cells. The junction had 3 bases not matched to a gene; V was cut back by 0 bases and J by 3 bases. CDR3 length: 15 amino acids. Germline values: CDR1 SGHRS, CDR2 YFSETQ. TCR templates numbering 80,000 to 100,000 were assayed per sample. This table comes from immunoSEQ multiplex PCR, and its TCRdb copy is limited to in-frame clones, with some not included. This table holds around 100,000 clones, 92% found once. Regarding the study as a whole: About 80-95% of proliferating CD4+ or CD8+ clones had no assignable naive or memory phenotype.

As to this clone: Its specificity is not known.

The specimen was CD4+ T cells sorted from blood. This sequence was found in a human donor in good health. V is TRBV5-1 and J is TRBJ2-1, with 7 bases lining up with TRBD1. CDR3 sequence (DNA): TGCGCCAGCAGCTTGGCGGCAGGGGGCTACAATGAGCAGTTCTTC. This codes for CASSLAAGGYNEQFF.